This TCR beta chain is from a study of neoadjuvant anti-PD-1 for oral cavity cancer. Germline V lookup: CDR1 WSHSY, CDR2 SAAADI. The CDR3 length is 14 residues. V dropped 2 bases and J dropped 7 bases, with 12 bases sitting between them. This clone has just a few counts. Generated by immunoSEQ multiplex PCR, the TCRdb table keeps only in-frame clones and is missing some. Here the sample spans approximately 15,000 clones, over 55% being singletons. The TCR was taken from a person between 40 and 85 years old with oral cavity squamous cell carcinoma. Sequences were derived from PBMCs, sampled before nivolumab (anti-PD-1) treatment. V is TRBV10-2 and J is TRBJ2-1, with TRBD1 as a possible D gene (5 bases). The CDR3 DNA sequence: TGCGCCAGCAGTGAGGGACACCGTGGGAATGAGCAGTTCTTC. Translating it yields CASSEGHRGNEQFF.